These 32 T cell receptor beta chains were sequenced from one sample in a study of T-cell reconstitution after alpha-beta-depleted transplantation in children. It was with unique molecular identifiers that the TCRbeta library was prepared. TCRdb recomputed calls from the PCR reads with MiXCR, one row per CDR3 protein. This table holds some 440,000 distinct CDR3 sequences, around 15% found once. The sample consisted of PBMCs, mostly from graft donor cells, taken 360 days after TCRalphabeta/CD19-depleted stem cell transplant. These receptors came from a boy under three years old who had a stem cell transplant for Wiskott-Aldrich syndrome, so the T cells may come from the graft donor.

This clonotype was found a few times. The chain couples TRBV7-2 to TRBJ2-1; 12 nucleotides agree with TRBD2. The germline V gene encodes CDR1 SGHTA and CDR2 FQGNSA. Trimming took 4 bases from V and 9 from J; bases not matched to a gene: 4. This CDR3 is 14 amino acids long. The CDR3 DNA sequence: TGTGCCAGCAGCTCTAGCGGGAGGGCGGGTGAGCAGTTCTTC. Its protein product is CASSSSGRAGEQFF.

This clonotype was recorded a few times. CDR3 sequence: CASSQGRLAGLHEQFF. CDR3 nucleotide sequence: TGTGCCAGCAGCCAAGGTCGACTAGCGGGACTTCATGAGCAGTTCTTC. The chain recombines TRBV3-1 with TRBJ2-1, with 11 bases lining up with TRBD2. V lost 1 base and J lost 8; bases outside the gene matches: 7. CDR1 and CDR2 (germline): LGHDT, YNNKEL (reference sequence). The CDR3 is 16 amino acids.

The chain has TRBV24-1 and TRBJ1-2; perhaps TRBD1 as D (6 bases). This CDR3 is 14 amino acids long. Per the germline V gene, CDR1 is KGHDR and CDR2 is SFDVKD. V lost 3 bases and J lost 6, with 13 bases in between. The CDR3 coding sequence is TGTGCCACCAGTGATCCCGGGACAACAGATGGCTACACCTTC. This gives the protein CATSDPGTTDGYTF.

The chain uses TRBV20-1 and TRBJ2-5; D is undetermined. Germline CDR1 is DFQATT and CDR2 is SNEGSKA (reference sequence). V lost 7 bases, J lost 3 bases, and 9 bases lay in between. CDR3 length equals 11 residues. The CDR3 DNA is TGCAGTGGTGGTTTAAAAGAGACCCAGTACTTC. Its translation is CSGGLKETQYF.

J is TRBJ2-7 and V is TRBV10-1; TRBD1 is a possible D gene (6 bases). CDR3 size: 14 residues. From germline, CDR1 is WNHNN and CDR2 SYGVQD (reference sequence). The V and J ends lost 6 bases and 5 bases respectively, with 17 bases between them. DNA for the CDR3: TGCGCCAGCAGGAACCCTCGGACAGCCCACGAGCAGTACTTC. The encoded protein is CASRNPRTAHEQYF.

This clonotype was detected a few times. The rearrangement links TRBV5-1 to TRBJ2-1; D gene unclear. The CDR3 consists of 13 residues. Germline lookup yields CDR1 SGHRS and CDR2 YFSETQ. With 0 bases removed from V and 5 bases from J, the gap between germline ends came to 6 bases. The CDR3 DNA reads TGCGCCAGCAGCTTGGTTCCTAACAATGAGCAGTTCTTC. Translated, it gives CASSLVPNNEQFF.

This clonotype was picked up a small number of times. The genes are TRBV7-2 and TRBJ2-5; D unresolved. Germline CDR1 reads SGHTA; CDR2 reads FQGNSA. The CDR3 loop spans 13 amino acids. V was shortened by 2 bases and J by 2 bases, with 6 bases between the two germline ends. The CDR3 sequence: CASSLSRQETQYF. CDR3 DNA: TGTGCCAGCAGCTTATCCCGGCAAGAGACCCAGTACTTC.

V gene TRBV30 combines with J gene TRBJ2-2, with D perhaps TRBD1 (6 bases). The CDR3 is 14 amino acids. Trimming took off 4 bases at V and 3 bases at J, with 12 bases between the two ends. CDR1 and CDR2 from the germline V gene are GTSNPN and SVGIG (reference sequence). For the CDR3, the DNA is TGTGCCTGGAATCCAGGGGCGGACACCGGGGAGCTGTTTTTT. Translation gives CAWNPGADTGELFF.

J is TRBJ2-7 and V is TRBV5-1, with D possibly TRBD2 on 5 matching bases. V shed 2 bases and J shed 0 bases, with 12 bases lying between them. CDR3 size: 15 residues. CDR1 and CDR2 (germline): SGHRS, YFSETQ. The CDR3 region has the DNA TGCGCCAGCAGCTTCAATACGGGAAGCTCCTACGAGCAGTACTTC. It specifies CASSFNTGSSYEQYF.

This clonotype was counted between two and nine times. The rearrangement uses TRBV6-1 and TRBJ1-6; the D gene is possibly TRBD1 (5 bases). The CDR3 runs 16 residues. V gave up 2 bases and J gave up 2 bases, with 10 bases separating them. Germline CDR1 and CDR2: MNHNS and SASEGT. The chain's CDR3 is CASSERQTTYNSPLHF. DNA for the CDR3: TGTGCCAGCAGTGAAAGACAGACCACCTATAATTCACCCCTCCACTTT.

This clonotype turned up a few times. CDR3 bases: TGCAGTGCTAGAGGAACTAGCCGGGAGCAGTACTTC. Translation gives CSARGTSREQYF. J is TRBJ2-7 and V is TRBV20-1; possibly TRBD2 for D (6 bases). Deletions cut 1 base from V and 7 bases from J, with 11 bases between. The CDR3 has 12 residues. Germline values: CDR1 DFQATT, CDR2 SNEGSKA (reference sequence).

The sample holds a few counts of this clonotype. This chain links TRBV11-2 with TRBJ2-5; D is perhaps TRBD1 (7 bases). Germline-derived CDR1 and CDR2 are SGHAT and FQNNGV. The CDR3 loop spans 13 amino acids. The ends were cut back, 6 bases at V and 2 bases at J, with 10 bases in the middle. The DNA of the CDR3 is TGTGCCAGCAGGCGGGACAGTCAAGAGACCCAGTACTTC. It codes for CASRRDSQETQYF.

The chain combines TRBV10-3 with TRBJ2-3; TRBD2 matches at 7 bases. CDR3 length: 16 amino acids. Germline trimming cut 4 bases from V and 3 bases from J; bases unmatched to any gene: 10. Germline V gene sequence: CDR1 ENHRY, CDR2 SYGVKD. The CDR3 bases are TGTGCCATCAGTGTTATCGGGAGGAGTGGAACAGATACGCAGTATTTT. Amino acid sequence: CAISVIGRSGTDTQYF.

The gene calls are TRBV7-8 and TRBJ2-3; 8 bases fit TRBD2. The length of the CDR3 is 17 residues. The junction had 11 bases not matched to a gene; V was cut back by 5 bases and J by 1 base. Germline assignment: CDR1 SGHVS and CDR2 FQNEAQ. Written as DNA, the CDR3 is TGTGCCAGCAGCACTTGGACTAGCTCTATTGGCACAGATACGCAGTATTTT. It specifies CASSTWTSSIGTDTQYF.

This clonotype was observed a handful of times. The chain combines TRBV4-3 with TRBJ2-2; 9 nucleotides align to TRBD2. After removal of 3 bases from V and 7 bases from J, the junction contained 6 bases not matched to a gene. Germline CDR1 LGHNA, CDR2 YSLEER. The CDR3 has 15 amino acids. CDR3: CASSQIAGVVGELFF. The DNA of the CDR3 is TGCGCCAGCAGCCAGATAGCGGGAGTAGTCGGGGAGCTGTTTTTT.

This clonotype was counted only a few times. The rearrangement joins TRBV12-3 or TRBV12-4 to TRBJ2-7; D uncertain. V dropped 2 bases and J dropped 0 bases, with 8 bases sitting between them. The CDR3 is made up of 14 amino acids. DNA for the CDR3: TGTGCCAGCAGTTTACAAGGCCACTCCTACGAGCAGTACTTC. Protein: CASSLQGHSYEQYF.

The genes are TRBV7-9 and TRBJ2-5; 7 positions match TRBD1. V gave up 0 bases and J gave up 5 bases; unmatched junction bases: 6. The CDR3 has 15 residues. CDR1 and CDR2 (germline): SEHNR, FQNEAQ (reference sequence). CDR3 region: CASSLALGTAETQYF. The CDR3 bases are TGTGCCAGCAGCTTAGCGCTTGGGACAGCCGAGACCCAGTACTTC.

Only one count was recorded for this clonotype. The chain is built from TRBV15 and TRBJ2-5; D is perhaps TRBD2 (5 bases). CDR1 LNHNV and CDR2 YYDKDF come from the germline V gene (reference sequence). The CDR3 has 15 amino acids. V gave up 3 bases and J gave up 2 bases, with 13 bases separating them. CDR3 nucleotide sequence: TGTGCCACCAGCAGGCCCCAGGACTGGCAAGAGACCCAGTACTTC. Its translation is CATSRPQDWQETQYF.

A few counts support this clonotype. CDR3 protein: CASSESTSGRGRVQNEQFF. In nucleotides, the CDR3 is TGTGCCAGCAGCGAAAGCACTAGCGGGAGGGGGAGGGTACAGAATGAGCAGTTCTTC. The V gene is TRBV27, the J gene TRBJ2-1, with 13 bases identical to TRBD2. Looked up from germline, CDR1 is MNHEY and CDR2 is SMNVEV (reference sequence). CDR3 size: 19 residues. Losses at the gene ends were 6 bases for V and 7 bases for J; bases not matched to a gene: 18.

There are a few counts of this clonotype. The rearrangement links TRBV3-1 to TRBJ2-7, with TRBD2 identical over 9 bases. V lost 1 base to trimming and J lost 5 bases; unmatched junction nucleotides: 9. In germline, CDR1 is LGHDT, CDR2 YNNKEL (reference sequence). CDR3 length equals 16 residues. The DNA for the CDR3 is TGTGCCAGCAGCCAAGTGCGGCGGGAGGGCTCTGACGAGCAGTACTTC. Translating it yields CASSQVRREGSDEQYF.

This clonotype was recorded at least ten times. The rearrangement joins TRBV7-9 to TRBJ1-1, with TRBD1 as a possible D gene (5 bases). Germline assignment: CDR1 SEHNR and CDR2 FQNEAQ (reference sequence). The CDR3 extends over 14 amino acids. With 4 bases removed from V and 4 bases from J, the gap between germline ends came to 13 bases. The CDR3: CASSSWQGSTEAFF. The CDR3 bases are TGTGCCAGCAGCTCCTGGCAGGGTTCCACTGAAGCTTTCTTT.

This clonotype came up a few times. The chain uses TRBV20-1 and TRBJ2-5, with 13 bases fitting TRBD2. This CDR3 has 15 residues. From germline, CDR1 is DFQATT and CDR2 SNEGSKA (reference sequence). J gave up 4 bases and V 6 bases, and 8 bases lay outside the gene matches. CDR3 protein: CSAITSGGARETQYF. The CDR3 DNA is TGCAGTGCGATCACTAGCGGGGGGGCAAGAGAGACCCAGTACTTC.

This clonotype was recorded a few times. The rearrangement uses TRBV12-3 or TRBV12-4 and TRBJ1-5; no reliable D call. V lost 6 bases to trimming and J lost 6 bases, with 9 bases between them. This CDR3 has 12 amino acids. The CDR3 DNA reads TGTGCCAGCAGGCCGGACGGTCAGCCCCAGCATTTT. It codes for CASRPDGQPQHF.

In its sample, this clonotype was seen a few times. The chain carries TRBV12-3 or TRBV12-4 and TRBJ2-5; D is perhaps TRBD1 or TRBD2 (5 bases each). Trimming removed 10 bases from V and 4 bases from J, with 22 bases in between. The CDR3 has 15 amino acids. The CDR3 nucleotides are TGTGCCACCCACCCCGGGACCGGTCGGGGAGAGACCCAGTACTTC. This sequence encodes CATHPGTGRGETQYF.

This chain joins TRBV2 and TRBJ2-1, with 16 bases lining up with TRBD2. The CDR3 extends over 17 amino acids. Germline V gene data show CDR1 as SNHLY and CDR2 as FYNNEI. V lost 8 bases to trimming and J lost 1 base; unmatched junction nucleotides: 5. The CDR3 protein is CASGGLAGGRSYNEQFF. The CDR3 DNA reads TGTGCCAGCGGGGGACTAGCGGGAGGGAGGTCCTACAATGAGCAGTTCTTC. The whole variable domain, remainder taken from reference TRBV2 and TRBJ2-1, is EPEVTQTPSHQVTQMGQEVILRCVPISNHLYFYWYRQILGQKVEFLVSFYNNEISEKSEIFDDQFSVERPDGSNFTLKIRSTKLEDSAMYFCASGGLAGGRSYNEQFFGPGTRLTVL.

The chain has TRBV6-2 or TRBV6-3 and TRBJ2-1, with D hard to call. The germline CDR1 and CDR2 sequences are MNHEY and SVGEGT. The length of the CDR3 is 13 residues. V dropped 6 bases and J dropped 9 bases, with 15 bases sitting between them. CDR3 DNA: TGTGCCAGCAGCCCTCAAATGTTCGGTGAGCAGTTCTTC. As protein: CASSPQMFGEQFF.

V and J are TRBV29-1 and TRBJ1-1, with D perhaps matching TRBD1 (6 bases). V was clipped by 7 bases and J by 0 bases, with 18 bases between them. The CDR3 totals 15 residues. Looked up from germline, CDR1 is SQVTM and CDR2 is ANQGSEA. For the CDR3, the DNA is TGCAGCGCAGAATGGGGGGCCATCCTGAACACTGAAGCTTTCTTT. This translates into CSAEWGAILNTEAFF.

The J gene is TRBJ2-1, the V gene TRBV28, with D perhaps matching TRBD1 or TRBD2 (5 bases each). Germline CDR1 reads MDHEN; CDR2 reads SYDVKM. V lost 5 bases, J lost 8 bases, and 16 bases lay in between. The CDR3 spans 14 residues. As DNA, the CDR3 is TGTGCCAGCAGTCCGTTCCGGGGCCGGGATGAGCAGTTCTTC. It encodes CASSPFRGRDEQFF.

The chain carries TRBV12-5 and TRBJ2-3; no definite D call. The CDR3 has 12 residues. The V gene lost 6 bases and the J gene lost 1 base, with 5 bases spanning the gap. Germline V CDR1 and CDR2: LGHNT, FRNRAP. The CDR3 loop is CASGPGTDTQYF. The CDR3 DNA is TGTGCTAGTGGCCCTGGCACAGATACGCAGTATTTT.

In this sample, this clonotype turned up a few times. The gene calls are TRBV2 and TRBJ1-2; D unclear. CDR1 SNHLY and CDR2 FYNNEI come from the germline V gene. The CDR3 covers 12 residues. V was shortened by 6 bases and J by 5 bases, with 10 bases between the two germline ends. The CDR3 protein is CASSRNVYGYTF. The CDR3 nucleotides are TGTGCCAGCAGCCGGAACGTTTATGGCTACACCTTC.

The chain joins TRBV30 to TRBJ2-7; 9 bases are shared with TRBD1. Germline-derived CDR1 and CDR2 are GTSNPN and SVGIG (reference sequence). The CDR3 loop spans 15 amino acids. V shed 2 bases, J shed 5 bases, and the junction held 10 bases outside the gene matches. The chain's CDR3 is CAWSKGTGRFNEQYF. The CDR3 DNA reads TGTGCCTGGAGTAAGGGGACAGGGAGGTTCAACGAGCAGTACTTC.

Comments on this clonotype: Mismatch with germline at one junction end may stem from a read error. The CDR3 is CASSQDASRTPLGF. The DNA for the CDR3 is TGTGCCAGCAGCCAAGATGCGTCGCGTACCCCCCTAGGCTTC. The rearrangement links TRBV3-1 to TRBJ2-5, with no clear D. Germline V gene sequence: CDR1 LGHDT, CDR2 YNNKEL (reference sequence). The CDR3 extends over 14 amino acids.